Below are 15 T cell receptor beta chains sequenced from a single sample in a study of regulatory T cells in long-lasting Graves disease. The authors built TCR beta libraries using iRepertoire HTBI primers and Arm-PCR of CDR3 regions. TCRdb re-called the multiplex PCR reads through MiXCR, storing one row per CDR3 protein. The sample carries around 450,000 distinct CDR3 sequences, around 15% recorded once. Regarding time point: newly diagnosed GD, antithyroid drugs for less than 3 months. The TCR library was made from RNA extracted from PBMCs. The sample was also reused in another study, on T cells in Graves' hyperthyroidism and ophthalmopathy.

This material consisted of peripheral blood mononuclear cells (PBMCs), taken at new diagnosis, from a patient treated with antithyroid drugs. These receptors all come from a man aged 35-49 years with Graves disease.

With regard to this clonotype: This may stem from a read error, because a much larger clone lies one nucleotide away. The genes are TRBV5-1 and TRBJ1-1; 7 bases line up with TRBD1. The CDR3 sequence is 18 residues long. The J segment lost 0 bases and the V segment lost 0 bases, leaving 11 bases of the junction unmatched. CDR1 and CDR2 (germline): SGHRS, YFSETQ. DNA of the CDR3: TGCGCCAGCAGCTTGGCCGACTGGGGGGACAGAGTGAACACTGAAGCTTTCTTT. This sequence encodes CASSLADWGDRVNTEAFF.

This clonotype has a count of ten or more. The chain has TRBV28 and TRBJ2-7; 8 bases fit TRBD2. Trimming removed 2 bases from V and 4 bases from J; junction bases left unmatched: 7. The germline V gene encodes CDR1 MDHEN and CDR2 SYDVKM. There are 15 residues in the CDR3. The CDR3 is CASSLSGSRIYEQYF. CDR3 in DNA: TGTGCCAGCAGTTTAAGCGGGAGCCGCATTTACGAGCAGTACTTC.

The CDR3 nucleotides are TGTGCCAGCAGTTACTCGTTTGCTTGGCAAAGCAATCAGCCCCAGCATTTT. Translation: CASSYSFAWQSNQPQHF. The genes are TRBV6-5 and TRBJ1-5; D is unresolved. Germline V gene data show CDR1 as MNHEY and CDR2 as SVGAGI. There are 17 residues in the CDR3. Trimming took off 0 bases at V and 1 base at J, with 13 bases between the two ends.

The rearrangement joins TRBV20-1 to TRBJ2-4; possible D gene TRBD2, 5 bases. The V end was cut by 1 base, the J end by 0 bases, with 10 bases between. CDR3 length: 15 residues. Germline V gene lookup returns CDR1 DFQATT and CDR2 SNEGSKA (reference sequence). CDR3 region: CSARAGGGAKNIQYF. The CDR3 coding sequence is TGCAGTGCTAGAGCTGGAGGAGGAGCCAAAAACATTCAGTACTTC.

The table lists this clonotype with a few counts. The rearrangement joins TRBV9 to TRBJ2-1, with D tentatively TRBD1 or TRBD2 (5 bases each). Between the trimmed V and J ends, which lost 7 bases and 4 bases, there was a span of 15 bases. Germline V gene lookup returns CDR1 SGDLS and CDR2 YYNGEE. This CDR3 spans 14 amino acids. CDR3 bases: TGTGCCAGCGGGGGAGCGGCATCTTACAATGAGCAGTTCTTC. This gives the protein CASGGAASYNEQFF.

This clonotype was found many times. The chain joins TRBV2 to TRBJ1-1; D ambiguous. Trimming shortened V by 7 bases and J by 5 bases, and 8 bases separated the two germline ends. Germline-derived CDR1 and CDR2 are SNHLY and FYNNEI. This CDR3 region has 11 residues. DNA of the CDR3: TGTGCCAGCATCCGAGGGACTGAAGCTTTCTTT. Translated: CASIRGTEAFF.

About this clonotype: Given a much more abundant clone one base away, this may be a read error. The chain combines TRBV12-3 or TRBV12-4 with TRBJ1-5; 7 positions agree with TRBD1. The CDR3 is 15 amino acids. The V segment lost 6 bases and the J segment 6 bases; nucleotides outside the gene matches: 11. Written as DNA, the CDR3 is TGTGCCAGCAGATCAGGGGGGGCACGGGTTCAGCCCCAGCATTTT. It translates to CASRSGGARVQPQHF.

The gene calls are TRBV28 and TRBJ2-7; 12 bases are shared with TRBD2. The CDR3 consists of 17 residues. J gave up 3 bases and V 2 bases, and 8 bases lay outside the gene matches. Germline CDR1 reads MDHEN; CDR2 reads SYDVKM. This CDR3 is CASSLVDRGLAGYEQYF. The DNA of the CDR3 is TGTGCCAGCAGTTTAGTTGACAGGGGACTAGCGGGCTACGAGCAGTACTTC.

In its sample, this clonotype was seen a few times. The gene calls are TRBV5-1 and TRBJ2-1; D may be TRBD2 (6 bases). The germline CDR1 and CDR2 sequences are SGHRS and YFSETQ. V was cut by 7 bases and J by 0 bases, with 20 bases left in between. This CDR3 has 17 residues. The CDR3 region has the DNA TGCGCCAGCTCCCTTGGAATAGGACTAAGCTCCTACAATGAGCAGTTCTTC. It is translated as CASSLGIGLSSYNEQFF.

The gene calls are TRBV4-2 and TRBJ2-5, with 10 bases aligning to TRBD2. CDR1 is LGHNA, CDR2 YNFKEQ, per germline. CDR3 length: 15 residues. Unmatched junction bases numbered 4, after V lost 2 bases and J lost 4 bases. The CDR3 spells CASSQSTSGTETQYF. CDR3 DNA sequence: TGTGCCAGCAGCCAATCTACTAGCGGGACAGAGACCCAGTACTTC.

The chain recombines TRBV20-1 with TRBJ1-5, with D unresolved. Between the trimmed V and J ends, which lost 4 bases and 4 bases, there was a span of 8 bases. CDR1 and CDR2 (germline): DFQATT, SNEGSKA (reference sequence). This CDR3 comprises 12 residues. CDR3 sequence reads: CSAKFGNQPQHF. For the CDR3, the DNA is TGCAGTGCTAAATTTGGGAATCAGCCCCAGCATTTT.

The J gene is TRBJ1-1, the V gene TRBV7-9, with 8 bases aligning to TRBD1. Losses at the gene ends were 6 bases for V and 5 bases for J; bases not matched to a gene: 11. CDR3 length: 15 amino acids. The germline V gene has CDR1 SEHNR and CDR2 FQNEAQ (reference sequence). The CDR3 region is CASSSKQGARTEAFF. The DNA for the CDR3 is TGTGCCAGCAGTTCTAAGCAGGGGGCGCGAACTGAAGCTTTCTTT.

This clonotype appeared a few times. This chain joins TRBV10-3 and TRBJ2-3; 9 nucleotides match TRBD2. Germline V gene data show CDR1 as ENHRY and CDR2 as SYGVKD. The CDR3 length is 18 residues. With V trimmed by 0 bases and J by 0 bases, 7 bases remained unmatched. The CDR3 coding sequence is TGTGCCATCAGTGAGTCGCGGCTAGCGGGGAGGAGCACAGATACGCAGTATTTT. Protein sequence: CAISESRLAGRSTDTQYF.

In its sample, this clonotype was seen many times. This sequence joins TRBV11-2 and TRBJ2-5; TRBD2 might be the D (5 bases). V was cut by 3 bases and J by 4 bases, with 6 bases left in between. The germline CDR1 and CDR2 sequences are SGHAT and FQNNGV. This CDR3 is 12 amino acids long. CDR3 in DNA: TGTGCCAGCAGCTTCCGGGGAGAGACCCAGTACTTC. This encodes CASSFRGETQYF.

As regards this clonotype: Given a much more abundant clone one base away, this may be a read error. The chain recombines TRBV30 with TRBJ1-1; no reliable D call. Germline V gene data show CDR1 as GTSNPN and CDR2 as SVGIG (reference sequence). The CDR3 runs 12 residues. CDR3 residues: CAWSRPNTKAFF. The CDR3 DNA sequence: TGTGCCTGGAGCCGTCCAAACACTAAAGCTTTCTTT.